This record concerns one T cell receptor (beta chain) sequence. The antigen remains unidentified. These data come from a study of monozygotic twins with cystic fibrosis. CDR1 is SGHRS and CDR2 is YFSETQ in the germline V gene. With 7 bases removed from V and 2 bases from J, the gap between germline ends came to 11 bases. This CDR3 comprises 13 residues. Using immunoSEQ multiplex PCR, the repertoire was profiled, and TCRdb retains in-frame clones only, with some absent. The sample lists 30,000 to 35,000 clones; around 96% were seen once. General study findings and limits: V usage most resembled the co-twin in 13 of 16 pairs.

The chain couples TRBV5-1 to TRBJ2-3, with D unresolved. The TCR sequence derives from a girl aged 2-10 years with cystic fibrosis. The material sequenced was blood. The CDR3 loop reads CASYDEFTDTQYF. The CDR3 bases are TGCGCCAGCTACGATGAATTCACAGATACGCAGTATTTT.